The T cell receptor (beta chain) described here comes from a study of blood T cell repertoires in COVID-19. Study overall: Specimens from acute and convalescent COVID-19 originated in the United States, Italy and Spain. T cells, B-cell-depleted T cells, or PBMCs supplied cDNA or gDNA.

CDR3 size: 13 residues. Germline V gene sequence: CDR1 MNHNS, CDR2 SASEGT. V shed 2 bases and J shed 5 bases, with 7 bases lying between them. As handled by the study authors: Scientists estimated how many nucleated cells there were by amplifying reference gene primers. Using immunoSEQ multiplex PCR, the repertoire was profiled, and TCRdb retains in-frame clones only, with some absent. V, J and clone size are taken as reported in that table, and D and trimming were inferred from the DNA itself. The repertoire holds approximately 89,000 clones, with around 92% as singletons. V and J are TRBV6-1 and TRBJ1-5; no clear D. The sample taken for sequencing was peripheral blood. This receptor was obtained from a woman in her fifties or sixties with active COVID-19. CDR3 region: CASSEMRDQPQHF. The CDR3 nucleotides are TGTGCCAGCAGTGAAATGAGAGATCAGCCCCAGCATTTT.